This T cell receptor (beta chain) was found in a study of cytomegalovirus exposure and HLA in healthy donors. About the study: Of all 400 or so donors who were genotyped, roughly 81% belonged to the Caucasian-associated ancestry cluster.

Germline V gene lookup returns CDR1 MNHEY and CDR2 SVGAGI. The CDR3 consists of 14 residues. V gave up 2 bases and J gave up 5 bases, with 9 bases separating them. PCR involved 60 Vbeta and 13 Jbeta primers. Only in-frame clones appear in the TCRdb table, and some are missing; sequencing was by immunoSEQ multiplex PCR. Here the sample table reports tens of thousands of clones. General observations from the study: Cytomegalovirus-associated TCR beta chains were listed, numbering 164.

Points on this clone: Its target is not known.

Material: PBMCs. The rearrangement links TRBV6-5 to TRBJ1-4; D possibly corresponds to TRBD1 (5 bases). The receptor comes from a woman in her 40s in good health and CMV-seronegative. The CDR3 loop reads CASSYGGFNEKLFF. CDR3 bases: TGTGCCAGCAGTTACGGGGGGTTCAATGAAAAACTGTTTTTT.